This T cell receptor beta chain was obtained from a study of blood T cell repertoires in COVID-19. CDR1 is WSHSY and CDR2 is SAAADI in the germline V gene. The CDR3 loop spans 16 amino acids. V lost 0 bases and J lost 8, with 17 bases in between. In the original processing: Researchers report that nucleated cell counts were estimated from reference gene primer amplification. Some clones are missing from TCRdb's copy, which holds only in-frame ones; the method was immunoSEQ multiplex PCR. V and J calls and clone size are given by that table; D and trimming were obtained from the DNA. The data hold 200,000 or so clones, with over 80% observed a single time.

The specimen sequenced was peripheral blood. The TCR sequence derives from a man aged 60-69 years with COVID-19, enrolled during active disease. This chain joins TRBV10-2 and TRBJ1-5; the D is unclear. The DNA of the CDR3 is TGCGCCAGCAGTGAGTCGTCGATCGGAGGGAGGGAGCCCCAGCATTTT. Amino acids: CASSESSIGGREPQHF.